This entry concerns a single T cell receptor (beta chain). Its antigen remains unknown. Time point denoted: late sampling 161 to 241 days after vaccination in a few convalescent patients. Treatment denoted: roughly nine-day PBMC culture with coronavirus spike peptide pools or control peptides (ViraFEST assay). In the ViraFEST assay, peptide-pool expansion preceded TCR sequencing of expanded clonotypes. Sequence data for DNA of cultured CD4+ T cells were generated by the Oncomine TCR Beta short-read assay. TCRdb re-called the PCR reads through MiXCR, storing one row per CDR3 protein. The data show more than 20,000 distinct CDR3 sequences, 30% to 35% seen once. This sample is drawn from a study of vaccination and CD4 T cells after COVID-19. Study information: Convalescent participants consisted of six males and four females, two being Hispanic. Median time from second vaccine dose to sampling was roughly 72 days (14 to 241).

Deletions cut 5 bases from V and 2 bases from J, with 19 bases between. CDR3 length: 16 residues. Germline assignment: CDR1 SGHNT and CDR2 YENEEA. This specimen consisted of CD4+ T cells from blood, cultured in vitro, obtained about 7 months after SARS-CoV-2 vaccination. The sequence came from a human donor who had recovered from COVID-19. The chain combines TRBV11-3 with TRBJ2-7; D may correspond to TRBD1 or TRBD2 (6 bases each). CDR3 nucleotide sequence: TGTGCCAGCAGCGACAGGTGGACTACCGTCGCCTACGAGCAGTACTTC. This codes for CASSDRWTTVAYEQYF.